Presented here are 25 T cell receptor beta chains from one specimen sequenced in a study of blood T cell repertoires in COVID-19. TCRdb keeps only in-frame clones here, not all; method: immunoSEQ multiplex PCR. There are roughly 200,000 clones in the sample; around 85% occur only once, and approximately 6.2% lies in the top ten. Sequencing used PBMCs or T cells enriched from blood (not recorded which). The receptors here all came from a man aged 35-49 years who had recovered from COVID-19.

The V gene is TRBV12-3 or TRBV12-4, the J gene TRBJ1-5; 7 bases align to TRBD1. V dropped 7 bases and J dropped 4; count of bases not matched to a gene: 4. This CDR3 has 13 residues. CDR3 loop: CASTPGGNQPQHF. The CDR3 DNA reads as TGTGCCAGCACCCCAGGGGGGAATCAGCCCCAGCATTTT.

V is TRBV29-1 and J is TRBJ1-6; no reliable D call. The CDR3 runs to 14 residues. V was trimmed by 4 bases and J by 3 bases, leaving 10 bases between them. Germline V gives CDR1 SQVTM, CDR2 ANQGSEA. CDR3 bases: TGCAGCGTTGGGGAGGGAGACTATAATTCACCCCTCCACTTT. Translating it yields CSVGEGDYNSPLHF.

This clone was found once. The chain has TRBV19 and TRBJ1-6, with 7 positions matching TRBD1. CDR1 and CDR2 (germline): LNHDA, SQIVND (reference sequence). V shed 0 bases, J shed 10 bases, and the junction held 6 bases outside the gene matches. The CDR3 length is 15 residues. CDR3 sequence (DNA): TGTGCCAGTAGTATAGAACCAGGGGGTATATCACCCCTCCACTTT. This sequence encodes CASSIEPGGISPLHF.

V is TRBV5-1 and J is TRBJ1-3; weak D call: TRBD1 (5 bases). The germline V and J ends were trimmed by 0 bases and 9 bases, with 16 bases remaining between them. Germline-derived CDR1 and CDR2 are SGHRS and YFSETQ. This CDR3 is built from 15 residues. The CDR3 coding sequence is TGCGCCAGCAGCTTGGCCCAGCAGGGCTATGGCACCATATATTTT. It specifies CASSLAQQGYGTIYF.

The chain has TRBV5-1 and TRBJ1-2; 10 bases align to TRBD1. With 1 base clipped from V and 4 bases from J, the junction kept 4 bases outside the gene matches. Germline assignment: CDR1 SGHRS and CDR2 YFSETQ. This CDR3 contains 15 residues. The CDR3 region is CASSLMTGGLYGYTF. The CDR3 nucleotides read TGCGCCAGCAGCTTGATGACAGGGGGCCTCTATGGCTACACCTTC.

This clone has a single count. This rearrangement joins TRBV28 to TRBJ1-1; D perhaps matches TRBD1 (6 bases). The V and J ends lost 3 bases and 1 base respectively, with 9 bases between them. This CDR3 comprises 14 residues. CDR1 is MDHEN and CDR2 is SYDVKM in the germline V gene. CDR3 region: CASSLPGENTEAFF. CDR3 sequence (DNA): TGTGCCAGCAGTTTGCCAGGGGAGAACACTGAAGCTTTCTTT. Based on the CDR3 plus reference TRBV28 and TRBJ1-1, the full variable domain is DVKVTQSSRYLVKRTGEKVFLECVQDMDHENMFWYRQDPGLGLRLIYFSYDVKMKEKGDIPEGYSVSREKKERFSLILESASTNQTSMYLCASSLPGENTEAFFGQGTRLTVV.

The rearrangement uses TRBV24-1 and TRBJ2-2; D remains ambiguous. There are 13 residues in the CDR3. V was shortened by 6 bases and J by 4 bases, with 8 bases between the two germline ends. Germline V gene sequence: CDR1 KGHDR, CDR2 SFDVKD. CDR3 sequence reads: CATSRPGTGELFF. The CDR3 region has the DNA TGTGCCACCAGTCGCCCCGGCACCGGGGAGCTGTTTTTT.

For the CDR3, the DNA is TGTGCCAGCAGCGTAGAAGGGGCGGGGCCCTACAATGAGCAGTTCTTC. It encodes CASSVEGAGPYNEQFF. The rearrangement joins TRBV9 to TRBJ2-1; weak D call: TRBD2 (6 bases). Germline CDR1 reads SGDLS; CDR2 reads YYNGEE. Trimming shortened V by 0 bases and J by 2 bases, and 12 bases separated the two germline ends. CDR3 size: 16 residues.

This chain joins TRBV7-9 and TRBJ2-7, with D possibly being TRBD1 (6 bases). The CDR3 extends over 15 amino acids. CDR1 SEHNR and CDR2 FQNEAQ come from the germline V gene (reference sequence). With 5 bases removed from V and 1 base from J, the gap between germline ends came to 15 bases. Here the CDR3 reads CASSPAGAGSYEQYF. The CDR3 coding sequence is TGTGCCAGCAGCCCGGCAGGGGCCGGGTCCTACGAGCAGTACTTC.

The chain uses TRBV5-1 and TRBJ2-1, with 8 bases aligning to TRBD2. Germline V gene data show CDR1 as SGHRS and CDR2 as YFSETQ. The CDR3 spans 15 residues. Trimming removed 4 bases from V and 8 bases from J; junction bases left unmatched: 11. The CDR3 spells CASSVMRAGGHEQFF. In DNA form, the CDR3 reads TGCGCCAGCAGCGTCATGAGGGCGGGGGGCCATGAGCAGTTCTTC.

The chain uses TRBV28 and TRBJ2-7; D unresolved. Trimming left V 6 bases short and J 4 bases short, with 19 bases between. Germline CDR1 reads MDHEN; CDR2 reads SYDVKM. The CDR3 has 15 residues. CDR3 DNA: TGTGCCAGCAGCCTTGTATCTAGAGTTTTATACGAGCAGTACTTC. The encoded protein is CASSLVSRVLYEQYF.

The chain recombines TRBV7-9 with TRBJ1-1; 7 nucleotides match TRBD1. The CDR3 runs 14 residues. The germline V gene has CDR1 SEHNR and CDR2 FQNEAQ (reference sequence). Trimming took 8 bases from V and 3 from J; bases not matched to a gene: 9. CDR3 sequence (DNA): TGTGCCAGCTGGACAGGTTACGGGGACACTGAAGCTTTCTTT. Amino acids: CASWTGYGDTEAFF.

The rearrangement joins TRBV11-1 to TRBJ2-7; D gene unclear. The germline CDR1 and CDR2 sequences are SGHAT and FQDESV (reference sequence). CDR3 length: 14 amino acids. V was shortened by 3 bases and J by 4 bases, with 13 bases between the two germline ends. This CDR3 reads CASSLERGEYEQYF. As DNA, the CDR3 is TGTGCCAGCAGCTTGGAGCGCGGAGAGTACGAGCAGTACTTC.

This clone was detected a few times. This chain joins TRBV28 and TRBJ1-4; D might be TRBD1 (6 bases). The CDR3 runs to 13 residues. V gave up 6 bases and J gave up 6 bases, with 11 bases separating them. Per the germline V gene, CDR1 is MDHEN and CDR2 is SYDVKM. Here the CDR3 reads CASSLQGYEKLFF. CDR3 nucleotides: TGTGCCAGCAGCCTACAGGGATATGAAAAACTGTTTTTT.

In this sample, this clone turned up a few times. This rearrangement joins TRBV4-1 to TRBJ2-7; D gene ambiguous. This CDR3 is 12 amino acids long. The germline V and J ends were trimmed by 4 bases and 7 bases, with 11 bases remaining between them. Germline V lookup: CDR1 MGHRA, CDR2 YSYEKL. In nucleotides, the CDR3 is TGCGCCAGCAGCCTCGAAGTCGGGGAGCAGTACTTC. As protein: CASSLEVGEQYF.

The rearrangement uses TRBV6-5 and TRBJ1-2, with D possibly being TRBD1 (6 bases). The V end lost 4 bases, the J end lost 4 bases, and 10 bases lay between the germline ends. Germline CDR1 reads MNHEY; CDR2 reads SVGAGI. The CDR3 extends over 13 amino acids. CDR3 loop: CASSLQGSYGYTF. In DNA, the CDR3 is TGTGCCAGCAGTTTACAGGGAAGCTATGGCTACACCTTC.

The chain has TRBV5-1 and TRBJ1-1, with no clear D. The germline V gene has CDR1 SGHRS and CDR2 YFSETQ. The CDR3 runs to 13 residues. Trimming stripped 4 bases from V and 6 bases from J, with 13 bases between. This CDR3 reads CASSPHVGAEAFF. The CDR3 coding sequence is TGCGCCAGCAGCCCCCACGTGGGCGCTGAAGCTTTCTTT.

This clone has at least ten counts. The chain has TRBV27 and TRBJ2-7; 10 bases are a match to TRBD2. V shed 8 bases and J 2 bases; nucleotides not matched to a gene: 6. The CDR3 contains 14 residues. Germline V CDR1 and CDR2: MNHEY, SMNVEV (reference sequence). CDR3 amino acids: CASHASGRTYEQYF. The CDR3 DNA reads TGTGCCAGCCATGCTAGCGGGAGAACCTACGAGCAGTACTTC.

The rearrangement joins TRBV11-2 to TRBJ1-2, with 7 bases that match TRBD1. This CDR3 is 13 amino acids long. After removal of 5 bases from V and 7 bases from J, the junction contained 7 bases not matched to a gene. Germline V gives CDR1 SGHAT, CDR2 FQNNGV. For the CDR3, the DNA is TGTGCCAGCAGCAAACAGGGGAAAGGTGGCTACACCTTC. It encodes CASSKQGKGGYTF.

The genes are TRBV9 and TRBJ1-2; D remains unclear. V lost 3 bases and J lost 8, with 20 bases in between. The CDR3 is made up of 15 amino acids. The germline V gene has CDR1 SGDLS and CDR2 YYNGEE. CDR3 nucleotide sequence: TGTGCCAGCAGCGGTAGCGACACTATTACGAGGGGCTACACCTTC. Its translation is CASSGSDTITRGYTF.

This rearrangement joins TRBV21-1 to TRBJ2-6; the DNA was not used to check the table's D call, TRBD1. TRBV21-1 is a listed pseudogene. The CDR3 is 17 amino acids. The CDR3 is CASSARRHFSGANVLTF. DNA for the CDR3: TGTGCCAGCAGCGCCCGACGACATTTTTCTGGGGCCAACGTCCTGACTTTC.

This clone appeared once. This rearrangement joins TRBV6-1 to TRBJ1-4; D call uncertain. CDR3 length: 11 amino acids. Between the trimmed V and J ends, which lost 2 bases and 14 bases, there was a span of 9 bases. Per the germline V gene, CDR1 is MNHNS and CDR2 is SASEGT. The CDR3 spells CASSEMRRLFF. CDR3 bases: TGTGCCAGCAGTGAAATGCGGAGGCTGTTTTTT.

This chain links TRBV12-5 with TRBJ2-5; 15 nucleotides match TRBD2. This CDR3 spans 15 amino acids. V was clipped by 6 bases and J by 4 bases; unmatched bases: 3. Germline CDR1 and CDR2: LGHNT and FRNRAP. CDR3 residues: CASGGGLAGGETQYF. CDR3 coding DNA: TGTGCTAGTGGGGGGGGACTAGCGGGAGGAGAGACCCAGTACTTC.

This clone was observed a few times. V gene TRBV27 combines with J gene TRBJ2-1; 9 bases match TRBD1. The CDR3 loop spans 15 amino acids. The V gene end was trimmed by 7 bases and the J gene end by 5 bases; junction bases not matched to a gene: 9. In germline, CDR1 is MNHEY, CDR2 SMNVEV (reference sequence). The chain's CDR3 is CASKRTGENDNEQFF. The CDR3 DNA reads TGTGCCAGCAAACGGACAGGGGAGAATGACAATGAGCAGTTCTTC.

V gene TRBV9 combines with J gene TRBJ1-2; the match to TRBD1 covers 7 bases. The CDR3 length is 14 residues. Germline lookup yields CDR1 SGDLS and CDR2 YYNGEE. With V trimmed by 3 bases and J by 6 bases, 8 bases remained unmatched. The CDR3 spells CASSGRQGIHGYTF. CDR3 coding DNA: TGTGCCAGCAGCGGCAGACAGGGAATACATGGCTACACCTTC.